The sequence of this TCR beta chain was determined in a study of cytomegalovirus exposure and HLA in healthy donors. Study-wide findings and caveats: A list of approximately 160 TCR beta chains associated with cytomegalovirus was given. Among CMV-associated TCR beta chains, most appeared HLA-restricted in a later analysis.

As concerns this clone: Its target is unknown.

The PCR made use of 60 Vbeta and 13 Jbeta primers. The table came from immunoSEQ multiplex PCR; TCRdb's copy has only in-frame clones and leaves some out. The data show 95,000 to 100,000 clones, roughly three quarters seen once. The TCR was taken from a man aged 35 to 55 in good health and CMV-seronegative. The sequenced sample was PBMCs.

Written as DNA, the CDR3 is TGTGCCAGTAGGTTCTCGGGGGGCAACTATGGCTACACCTTC. Residues: CASRFSGGNYGYTF. The chain joins TRBV19 to TRBJ1-2, with D possibly being TRBD1 (6 bases). Germline V gives CDR1 LNHDA, CDR2 SQIVND (reference sequence). This CDR3 has 14 residues. Trimming stripped 6 bases from V and 2 bases from J, with 13 bases between. Combining the CDR3 with reference TRBV19 and TRBJ1-2 gives the whole variable domain DGGITQSPKYLFRKEGQNVTLSCEQNLNHDAMYWYRQDPGQGLRLIYYSQIVNDFQKGDIAEGYSVSREKKESFPLTVTSAQKNPTAFYLCASRFSGGNYGYTFGSGTRLTVV.